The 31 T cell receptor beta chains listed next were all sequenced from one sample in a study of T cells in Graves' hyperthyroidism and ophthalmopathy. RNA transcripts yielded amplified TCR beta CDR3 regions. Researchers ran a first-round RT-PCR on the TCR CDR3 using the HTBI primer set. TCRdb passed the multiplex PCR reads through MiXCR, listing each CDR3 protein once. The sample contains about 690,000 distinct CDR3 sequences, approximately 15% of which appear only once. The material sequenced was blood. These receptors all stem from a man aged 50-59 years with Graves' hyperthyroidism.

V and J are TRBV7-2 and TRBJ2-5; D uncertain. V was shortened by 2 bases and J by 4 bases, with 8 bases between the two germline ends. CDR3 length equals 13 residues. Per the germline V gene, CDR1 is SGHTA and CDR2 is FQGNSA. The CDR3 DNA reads TGTGCCAGCAGCTTATCCCTCGGAGAGACCCAGTACTTC. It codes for CASSLSLGETQYF.

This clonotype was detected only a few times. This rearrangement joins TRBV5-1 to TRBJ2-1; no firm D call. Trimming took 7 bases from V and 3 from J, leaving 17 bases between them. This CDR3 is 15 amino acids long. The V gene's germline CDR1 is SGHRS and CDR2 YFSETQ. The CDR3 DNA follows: TGCGCCAGCTCTCCTCCCGCTGGTCTCTACAATGAGCAGTTCTTC. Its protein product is CASSPPAGLYNEQFF.

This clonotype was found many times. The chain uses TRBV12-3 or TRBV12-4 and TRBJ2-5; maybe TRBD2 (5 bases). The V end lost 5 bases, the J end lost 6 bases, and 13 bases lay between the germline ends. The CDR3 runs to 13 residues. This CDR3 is CASSLQEGKTQYF. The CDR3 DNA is TGTGCCAGCAGTCTCCAAGAGGGCAAGACCCAGTACTTC.

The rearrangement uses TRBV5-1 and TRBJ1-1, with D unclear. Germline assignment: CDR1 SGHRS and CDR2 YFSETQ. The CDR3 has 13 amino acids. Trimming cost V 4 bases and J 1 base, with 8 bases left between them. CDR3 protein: CASSARENTEAFF. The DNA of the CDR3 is TGCGCCAGCAGCGCTCGCGAGAACACTGAAGCTTTCTTT.

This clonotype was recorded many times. The CDR3 region is CASSPAWGQETQYF. CDR3 sequence (DNA): TGTGCCAGCAGCCCGGCCTGGGGCCAAGAGACCCAGTACTTC. This chain joins TRBV5-6 and TRBJ2-5; D gene unclear. V shed 4 bases and J shed 1 base, with 11 bases lying between them. The germline V gene encodes CDR1 SGHDT and CDR2 YYEEEE. This CDR3 is built from 14 residues. Full variable domain (missing parts from reference TRBV5-6 and TRBJ2-5): DAGVTQSPTHLIKTRGQQVTLRCSPKSGHDTVSWYQQALGQGPQFIFQYYEEEERQRGNFPDRFSGHQFPNYSSELNVNALLLGDSALYLCASSPAWGQETQYFGPGTRLLVL.

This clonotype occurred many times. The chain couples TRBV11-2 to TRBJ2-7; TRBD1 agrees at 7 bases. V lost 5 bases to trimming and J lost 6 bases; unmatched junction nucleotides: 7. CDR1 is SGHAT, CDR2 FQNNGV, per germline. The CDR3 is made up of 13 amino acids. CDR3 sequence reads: CASSNDRVREQYF. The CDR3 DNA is TGTGCCAGCAGCAACGACAGGGTGCGCGAGCAGTACTTC.

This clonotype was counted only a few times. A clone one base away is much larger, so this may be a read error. The CDR3 region is CASRQTASYEQYF. CDR3 in DNA: TGTGCCAGCAGACAGACAGCCTCCTACGAGCAGTACTTC. The gene calls are TRBV28 and TRBJ2-7; a possible D gene is TRBD1 (5 bases). Germline CDR1 and CDR2: MDHEN and SYDVKM. The CDR3 consists of 13 residues. V was shortened by 6 bases and J by 0 bases, with 9 bases between the two germline ends. The full variable domain, completed using reference TRBV28 and TRBJ2-7, is DVKVTQSSRYLVKRTGEKVFLECVQDMDHENMFWYRQDPGLGLRLIYFSYDVKMKEKGDIPEGYSVSREKKERFSLILESASTNQTSMYLCASRQTASYEQYFGPGTRLTVT.

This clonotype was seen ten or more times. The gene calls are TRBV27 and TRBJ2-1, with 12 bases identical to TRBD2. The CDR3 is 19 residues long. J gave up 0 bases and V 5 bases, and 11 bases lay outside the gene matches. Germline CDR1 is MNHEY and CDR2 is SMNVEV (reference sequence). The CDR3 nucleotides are TGTGCCAGCAGTACAACGGGACTAGCGGGTAAAAGCTCCTACAATGAGCAGTTCTTC. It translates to CASSTTGLAGKSSYNEQFF.

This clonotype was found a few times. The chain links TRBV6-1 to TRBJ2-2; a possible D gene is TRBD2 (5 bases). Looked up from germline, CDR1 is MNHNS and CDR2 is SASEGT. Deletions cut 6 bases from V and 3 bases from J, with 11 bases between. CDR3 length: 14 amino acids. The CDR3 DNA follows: TGTGCCAGCAGGGGAGTAAGGGACACCGGGGAGCTGTTTTTT. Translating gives CASRGVRDTGELFF.

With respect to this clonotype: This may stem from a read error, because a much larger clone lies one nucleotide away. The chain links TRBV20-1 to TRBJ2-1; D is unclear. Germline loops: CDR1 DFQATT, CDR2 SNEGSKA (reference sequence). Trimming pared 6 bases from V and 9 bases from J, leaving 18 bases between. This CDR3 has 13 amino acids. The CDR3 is CSALVGMVGEQFF. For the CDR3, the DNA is TGCAGTGCCCTAGTGGGAATGGTGGGTGAGCAGTTCTTC.

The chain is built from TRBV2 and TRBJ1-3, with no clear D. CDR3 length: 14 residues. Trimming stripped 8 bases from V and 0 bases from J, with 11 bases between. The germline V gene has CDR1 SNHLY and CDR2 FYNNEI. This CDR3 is CASVRRSSGNTIYF. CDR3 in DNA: TGTGCCAGCGTGCGACGGAGCTCTGGAAACACCATATATTTT.

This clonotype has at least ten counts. The CDR3, as DNA: TGTGCCAGCAGCTCCTCGGGCGGGATGACCTACAATGAGCAGTTCTTC. Protein sequence: CASSSSGGMTYNEQFF. The V gene is TRBV28, the J gene TRBJ2-1, with D maybe TRBD2 (6 bases). V lost 6 bases and J lost 2, with 17 bases in between. The germline gives CDR1 MDHEN, CDR2 SYDVKM. The CDR3 sequence is 16 residues long.

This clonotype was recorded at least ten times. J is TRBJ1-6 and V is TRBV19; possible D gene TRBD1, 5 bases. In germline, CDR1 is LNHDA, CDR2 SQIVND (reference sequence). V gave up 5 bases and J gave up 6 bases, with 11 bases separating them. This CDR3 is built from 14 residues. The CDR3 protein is CASSASRVNSPLHF. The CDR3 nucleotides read TGTGCCAGTAGTGCATCCAGGGTTAATTCACCCCTCCACTTT.

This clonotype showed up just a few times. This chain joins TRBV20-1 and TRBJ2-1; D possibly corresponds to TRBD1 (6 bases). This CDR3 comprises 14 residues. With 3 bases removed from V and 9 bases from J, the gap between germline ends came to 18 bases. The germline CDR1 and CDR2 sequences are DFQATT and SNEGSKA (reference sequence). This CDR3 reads CSARGRIARGEQFF. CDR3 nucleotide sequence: TGCAGTGCTAGGGGAAGGATTGCCAGGGGTGAGCAGTTCTTC.

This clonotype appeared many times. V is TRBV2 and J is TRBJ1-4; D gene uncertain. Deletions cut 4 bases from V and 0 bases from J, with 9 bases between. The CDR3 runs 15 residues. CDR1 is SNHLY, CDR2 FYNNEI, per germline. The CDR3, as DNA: TGTGCCAGCAGTGGCGTTGGGGCAACTAATGAAAAACTGTTTTTT. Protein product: CASSGVGATNEKLFF.

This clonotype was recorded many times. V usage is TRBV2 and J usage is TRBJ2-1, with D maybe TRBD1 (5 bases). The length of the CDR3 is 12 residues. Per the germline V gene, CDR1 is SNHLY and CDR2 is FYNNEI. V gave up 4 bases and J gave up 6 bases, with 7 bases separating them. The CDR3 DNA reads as TGTGCCAGCAGTGCACAGGCCAATGAGCAGTTCTTC. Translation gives CASSAQANEQFF.

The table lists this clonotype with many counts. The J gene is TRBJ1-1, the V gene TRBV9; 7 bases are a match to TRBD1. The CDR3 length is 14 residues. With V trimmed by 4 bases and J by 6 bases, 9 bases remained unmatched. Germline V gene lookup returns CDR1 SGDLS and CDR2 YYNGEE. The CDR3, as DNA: TGTGCCAGCAGCTCTTATGAAGGGGGCTCTGAAGCTTTCTTT. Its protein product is CASSSYEGGSEAFF.

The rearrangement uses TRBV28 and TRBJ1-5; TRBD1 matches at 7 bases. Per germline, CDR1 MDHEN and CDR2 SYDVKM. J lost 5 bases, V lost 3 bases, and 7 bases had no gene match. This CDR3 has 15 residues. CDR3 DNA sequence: TGTGCCAGCAGTTTCTTTGACAGGGTCGATCAGCCCCAGCATTTT. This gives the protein CASSFFDRVDQPQHF.

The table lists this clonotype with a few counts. The CDR3 sequence: CAISEFRTGDTEAFF. CDR3 DNA: TGTGCCATCAGTGAGTTTAGAACAGGGGACACTGAAGCTTTCTTT. The chain couples TRBV10-3 to TRBJ1-1, with 7 nucleotides matching TRBD1. The CDR3 contains 15 residues. Germline-derived CDR1 and CDR2 are ENHRY and SYGVKD. Trimming took 1 base from V and 3 from J; bases not matched to a gene: 5.

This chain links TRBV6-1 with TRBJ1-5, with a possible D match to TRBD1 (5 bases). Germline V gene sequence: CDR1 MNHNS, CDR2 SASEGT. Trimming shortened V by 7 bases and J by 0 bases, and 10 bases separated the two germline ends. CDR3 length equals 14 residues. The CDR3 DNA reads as TGTGCCAGCAAGACAGTTTATAGCAATCAGCCCCAGCATTTT. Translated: CASKTVYSNQPQHF.

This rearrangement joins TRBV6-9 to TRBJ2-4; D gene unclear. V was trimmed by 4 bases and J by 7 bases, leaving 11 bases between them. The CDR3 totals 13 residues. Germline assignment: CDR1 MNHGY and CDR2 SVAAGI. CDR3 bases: TGTGCCAGCAGTTCTAGGGTTTCGAACATTCAGTACTTC. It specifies CASSSRVSNIQYF.

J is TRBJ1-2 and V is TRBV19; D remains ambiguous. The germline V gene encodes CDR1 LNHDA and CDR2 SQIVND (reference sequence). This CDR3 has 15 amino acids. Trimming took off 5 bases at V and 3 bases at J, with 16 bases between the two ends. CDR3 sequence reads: CASSPRNGGYYGYTF. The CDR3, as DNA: TGTGCCAGTAGTCCCCGAAACGGCGGATACTATGGCTACACCTTC.

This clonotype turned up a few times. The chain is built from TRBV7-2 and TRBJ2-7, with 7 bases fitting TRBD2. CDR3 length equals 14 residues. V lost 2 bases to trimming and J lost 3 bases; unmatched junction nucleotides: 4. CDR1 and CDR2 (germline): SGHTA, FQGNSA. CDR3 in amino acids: CASSLLAEGYEQYF. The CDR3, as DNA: TGTGCCAGCAGCTTACTAGCGGAAGGCTACGAGCAGTACTTC.

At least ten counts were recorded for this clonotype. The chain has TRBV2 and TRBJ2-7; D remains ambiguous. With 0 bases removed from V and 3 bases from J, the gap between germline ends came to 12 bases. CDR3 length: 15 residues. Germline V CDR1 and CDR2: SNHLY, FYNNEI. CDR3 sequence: CASSEAYGRFYEQYF. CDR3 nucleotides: TGTGCCAGCAGTGAAGCTTACGGTAGATTCTACGAGCAGTACTTC.

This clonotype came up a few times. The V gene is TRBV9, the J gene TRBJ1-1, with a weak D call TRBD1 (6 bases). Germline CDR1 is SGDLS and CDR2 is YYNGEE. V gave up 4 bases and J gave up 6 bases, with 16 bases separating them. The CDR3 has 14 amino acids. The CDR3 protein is CASSIGGSSAEAFF. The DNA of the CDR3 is TGTGCCAGCAGCATAGGGGGTTCGTCCGCTGAAGCTTTCTTT.

The CDR3 here is CASPEKGRTSTDTQYF. CDR3 DNA sequence: TGTGCCAGCCCGGAGAAGGGACGGACTAGCACAGATACGCAGTATTTT. This chain uses TRBV2 with TRBJ2-3, with D perhaps assigned TRBD1 or TRBD2 (5 bases each). V was pared by 8 bases and J by 0 bases, with 18 bases between. Germline lookup yields CDR1 SNHLY and CDR2 FYNNEI. There are 16 residues in the CDR3.

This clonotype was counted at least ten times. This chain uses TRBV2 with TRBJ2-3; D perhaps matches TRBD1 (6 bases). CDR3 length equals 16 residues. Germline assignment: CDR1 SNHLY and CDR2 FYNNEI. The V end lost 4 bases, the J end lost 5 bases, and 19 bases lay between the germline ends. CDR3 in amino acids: CASSGGPGTGEDTQYF. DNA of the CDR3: TGTGCCAGCAGTGGGGGGCCCGGGACCGGGGAAGATACGCAGTATTTT.

Here the CDR3 reads CASSQLDRTRNTEAFF. For the CDR3, the DNA is TGCGCCAGCAGCCAACTCGACAGGACACGGAACACTGAAGCTTTCTTT. The rearrangement joins TRBV4-1 to TRBJ1-1, with a tentative D call TRBD1 (6 bases). The CDR3 extends over 16 amino acids. V was cut by 2 bases and J by 1 base, with 14 bases left in between. Germline V gives CDR1 MGHRA, CDR2 YSYEKL.

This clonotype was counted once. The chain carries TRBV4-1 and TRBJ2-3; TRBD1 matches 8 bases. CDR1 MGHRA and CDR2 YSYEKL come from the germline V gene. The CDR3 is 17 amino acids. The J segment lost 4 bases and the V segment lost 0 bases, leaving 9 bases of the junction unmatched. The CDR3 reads CASSQEWSRGQSDTQYF. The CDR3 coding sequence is TGCGCCAGCAGCCAAGAATGGAGCAGGGGGCAATCAGATACGCAGTATTTT.

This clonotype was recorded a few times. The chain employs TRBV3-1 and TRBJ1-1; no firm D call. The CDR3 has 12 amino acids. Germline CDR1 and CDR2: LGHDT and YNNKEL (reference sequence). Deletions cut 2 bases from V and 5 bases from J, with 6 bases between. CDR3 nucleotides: TGTGCCAGCAGCCAATATGGGACTGAAGCTTTCTTT. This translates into CASSQYGTEAFF.

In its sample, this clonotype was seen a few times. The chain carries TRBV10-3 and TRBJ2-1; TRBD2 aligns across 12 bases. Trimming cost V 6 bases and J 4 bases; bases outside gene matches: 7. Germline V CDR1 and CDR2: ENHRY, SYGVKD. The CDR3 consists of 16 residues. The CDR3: CAISFGTSGGYNEQFF. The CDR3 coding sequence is TGTGCCATCAGCTTCGGAACTAGCGGGGGGTACAATGAGCAGTTCTTC.